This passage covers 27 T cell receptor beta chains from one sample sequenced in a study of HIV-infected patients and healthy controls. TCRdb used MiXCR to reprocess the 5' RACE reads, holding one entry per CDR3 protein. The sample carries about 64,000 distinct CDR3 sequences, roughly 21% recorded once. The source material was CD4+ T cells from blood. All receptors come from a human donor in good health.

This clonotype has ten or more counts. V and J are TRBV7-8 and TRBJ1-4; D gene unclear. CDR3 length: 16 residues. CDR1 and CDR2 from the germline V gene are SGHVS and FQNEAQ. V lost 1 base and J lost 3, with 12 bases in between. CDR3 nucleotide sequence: TGTGCCAGCAGCTTAGTGGCGTCCAGCGCTAATGAAAAACTGTTTTTT. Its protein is CASSLVASSANEKLFF.

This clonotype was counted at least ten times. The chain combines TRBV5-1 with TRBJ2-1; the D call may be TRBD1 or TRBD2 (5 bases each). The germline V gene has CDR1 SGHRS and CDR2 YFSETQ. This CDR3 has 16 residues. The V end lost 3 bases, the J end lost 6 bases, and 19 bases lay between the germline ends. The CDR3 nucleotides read TGCGCCAGCAGCTCAGGGAGTGTGTTAGACCGCAATGAGCAGTTCTTC. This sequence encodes CASSSGSVLDRNEQFF.

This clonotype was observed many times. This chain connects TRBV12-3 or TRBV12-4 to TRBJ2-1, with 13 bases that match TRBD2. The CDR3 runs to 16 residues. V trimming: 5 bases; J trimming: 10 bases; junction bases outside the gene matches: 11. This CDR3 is CASSPGRLAGGGEQFF. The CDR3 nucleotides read TGTGCCAGCAGTCCAGGACGACTAGCGGGGGGTGGGGAGCAGTTCTTC.

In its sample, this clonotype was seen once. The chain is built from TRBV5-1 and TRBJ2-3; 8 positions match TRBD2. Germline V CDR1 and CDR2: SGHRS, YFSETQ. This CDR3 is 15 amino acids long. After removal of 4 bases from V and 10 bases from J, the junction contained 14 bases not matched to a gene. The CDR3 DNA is TGCGCCAGCAGCCAGGGGACTAGTCAGGGTTGGGCGCAGTATTTT. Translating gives CASSQGTSQGWAQYF.

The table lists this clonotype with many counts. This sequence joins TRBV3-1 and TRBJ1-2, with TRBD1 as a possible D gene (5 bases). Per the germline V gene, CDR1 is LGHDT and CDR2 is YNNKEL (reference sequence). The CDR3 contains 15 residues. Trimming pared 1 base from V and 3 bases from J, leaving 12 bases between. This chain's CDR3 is CASSQALAGHYGYTF. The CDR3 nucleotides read TGTGCCAGCAGCCAAGCCCTGGCAGGGCACTATGGCTACACCTTC.

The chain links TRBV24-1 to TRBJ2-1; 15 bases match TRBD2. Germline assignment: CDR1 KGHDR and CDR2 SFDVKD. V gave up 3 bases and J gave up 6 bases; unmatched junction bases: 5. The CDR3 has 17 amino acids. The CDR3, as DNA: TGTGCCACCAGTGATCCTGGGACTAGCGGGAGGATCAATGAGCAGTTCTTC. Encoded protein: CATSDPGTSGRINEQFF.

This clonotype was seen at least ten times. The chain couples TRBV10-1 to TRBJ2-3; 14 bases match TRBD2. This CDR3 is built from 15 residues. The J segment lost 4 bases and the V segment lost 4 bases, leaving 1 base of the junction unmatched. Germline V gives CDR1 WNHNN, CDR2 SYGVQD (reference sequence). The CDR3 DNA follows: TGCGCCAGCAGTGGGACTAGCGGGGGGCCAGATACGCAGTATTTT. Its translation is CASSGTSGGPDTQYF.

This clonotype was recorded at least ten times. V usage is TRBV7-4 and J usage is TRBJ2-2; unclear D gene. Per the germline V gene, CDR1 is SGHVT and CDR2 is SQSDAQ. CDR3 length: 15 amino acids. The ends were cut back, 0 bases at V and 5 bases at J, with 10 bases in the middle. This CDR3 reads CASSLAVGSTGELFF. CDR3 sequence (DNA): TGTGCCAGCAGCTTAGCGGTAGGGTCAACCGGGGAGCTGTTTTTT.

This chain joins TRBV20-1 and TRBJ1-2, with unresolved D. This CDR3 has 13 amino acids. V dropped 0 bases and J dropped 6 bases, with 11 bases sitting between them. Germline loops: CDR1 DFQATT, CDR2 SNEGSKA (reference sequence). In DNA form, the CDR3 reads TGCAGTGCTAGAGATTCCGGGTATAATGGCTACACCTTC. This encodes CSARDSGYNGYTF.

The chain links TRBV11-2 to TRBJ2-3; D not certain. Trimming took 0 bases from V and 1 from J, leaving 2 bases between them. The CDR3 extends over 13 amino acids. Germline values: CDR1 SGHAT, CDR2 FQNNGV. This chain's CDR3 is CASSLDGTDTQYF. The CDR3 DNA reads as TGTGCCAGCAGCTTAGACGGCACAGATACGCAGTATTTT.

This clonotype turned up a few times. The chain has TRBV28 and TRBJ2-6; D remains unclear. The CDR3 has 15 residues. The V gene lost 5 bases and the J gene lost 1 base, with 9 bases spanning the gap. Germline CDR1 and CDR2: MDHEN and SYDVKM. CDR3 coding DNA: TGTGCCAGCAGTCCCGATAGTTCTGGGGCCAACGTCCTGACTTTC. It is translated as CASSPDSSGANVLTF.

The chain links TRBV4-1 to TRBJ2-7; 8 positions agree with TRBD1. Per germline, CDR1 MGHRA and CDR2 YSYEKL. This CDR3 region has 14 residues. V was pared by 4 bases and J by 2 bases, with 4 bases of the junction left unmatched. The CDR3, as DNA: TGCGCCAGCAGCCCTGGACAGGGAACCTACGAGCAGTACTTC. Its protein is CASSPGQGTYEQYF.

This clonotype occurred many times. CDR3 bases: TGTGCCAGCAAAAGCCTAGGCAATGAGCAGTTCTTC. Translation: CASKSLGNEQFF. The chain combines TRBV6-2 or TRBV6-3 with TRBJ2-1, with no clear D. Trimming cost V 7 bases and J 6 bases, with 10 bases left between them. The CDR3 totals 12 residues. The germline V gene encodes CDR1 MNHEY and CDR2 SVGEGT.

Here the CDR3 DNA reads TGCAGCGTTGAAGATCGCAGGTCCGAGACCCAGTACTTC. It is translated as CSVEDRRSETQYF. The chain joins TRBV29-1 to TRBJ2-5; D is unresolved. V was shortened by 0 bases and J by 5 bases, with 10 bases between the two germline ends. Germline V gives CDR1 SQVTM, CDR2 ANQGSEA. The CDR3 has 13 amino acids.

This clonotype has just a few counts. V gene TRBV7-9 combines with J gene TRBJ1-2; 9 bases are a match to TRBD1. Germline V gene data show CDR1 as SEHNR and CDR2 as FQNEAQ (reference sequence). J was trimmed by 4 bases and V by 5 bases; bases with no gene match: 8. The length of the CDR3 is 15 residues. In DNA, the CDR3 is TGTGCCAGCAGCGAAGGACAGGGGTCGGCCTATGGCTACACCTTC. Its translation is CASSEGQGSAYGYTF.

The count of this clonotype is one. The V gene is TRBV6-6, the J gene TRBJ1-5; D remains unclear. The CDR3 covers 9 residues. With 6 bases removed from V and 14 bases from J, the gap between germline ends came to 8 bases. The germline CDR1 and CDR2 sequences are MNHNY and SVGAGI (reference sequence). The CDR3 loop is CASSSPKHF. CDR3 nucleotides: TGTGCCAGCAGCTCTCCCAAGCATTTT.

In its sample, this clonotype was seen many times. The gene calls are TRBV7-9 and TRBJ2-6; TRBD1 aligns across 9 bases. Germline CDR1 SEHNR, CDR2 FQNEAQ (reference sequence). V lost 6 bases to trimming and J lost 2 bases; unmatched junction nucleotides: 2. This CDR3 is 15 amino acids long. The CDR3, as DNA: TGTGCCAGCAGTCGGGACAGGGCTGGGGCCAACGTCCTGACTTTC. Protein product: CASSRDRAGANVLTF.

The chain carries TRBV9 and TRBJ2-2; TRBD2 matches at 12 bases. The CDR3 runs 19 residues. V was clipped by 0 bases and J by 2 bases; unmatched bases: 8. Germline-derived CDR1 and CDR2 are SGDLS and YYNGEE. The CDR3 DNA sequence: TGTGCCAGCAGCGTAGGGCTAGCGGGAGGGCCGTCAAACACCGGGGAGCTGTTTTTT. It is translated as CASSVGLAGGPSNTGELFF.

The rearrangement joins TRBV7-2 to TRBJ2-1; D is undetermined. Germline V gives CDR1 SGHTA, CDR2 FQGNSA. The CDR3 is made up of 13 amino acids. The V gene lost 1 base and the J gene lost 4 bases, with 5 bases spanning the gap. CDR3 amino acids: CASSLDTYNEQFF. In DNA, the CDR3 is TGTGCCAGCAGCTTAGATACTTACAATGAGCAGTTCTTC.

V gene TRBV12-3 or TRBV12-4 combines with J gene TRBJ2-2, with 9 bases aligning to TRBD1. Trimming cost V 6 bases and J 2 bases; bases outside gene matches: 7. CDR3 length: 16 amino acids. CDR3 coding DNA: TGTGCCAGCAGATTACCGGGACAGGGAAACACCGGGGAGCTGTTTTTT. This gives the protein CASRLPGQGNTGELFF.

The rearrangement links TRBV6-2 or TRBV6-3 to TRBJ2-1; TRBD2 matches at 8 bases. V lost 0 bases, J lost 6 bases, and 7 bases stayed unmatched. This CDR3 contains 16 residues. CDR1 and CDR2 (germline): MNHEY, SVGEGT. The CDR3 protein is CASSYSRSAGVNEQFF. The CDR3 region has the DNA TGTGCCAGCAGTTACTCGAGGTCAGCGGGGGTCAATGAGCAGTTCTTC.

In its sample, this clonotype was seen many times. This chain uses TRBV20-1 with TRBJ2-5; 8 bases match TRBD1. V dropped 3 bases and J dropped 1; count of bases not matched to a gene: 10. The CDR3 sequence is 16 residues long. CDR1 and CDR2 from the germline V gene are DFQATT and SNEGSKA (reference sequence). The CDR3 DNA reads TGCAGTGCTAGCGTAGGACAGGGAGGATTCCAAGAGACCCAGTACTTC. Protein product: CSASVGQGGFQETQYF.

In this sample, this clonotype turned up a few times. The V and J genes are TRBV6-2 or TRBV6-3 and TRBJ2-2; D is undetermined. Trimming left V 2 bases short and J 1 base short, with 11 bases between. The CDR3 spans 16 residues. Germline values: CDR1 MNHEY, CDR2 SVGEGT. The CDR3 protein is CASSYRLVGNTGELFF. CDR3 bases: TGTGCCAGCAGTTACCGGCTAGTAGGGAACACCGGGGAGCTGTTTTTT.

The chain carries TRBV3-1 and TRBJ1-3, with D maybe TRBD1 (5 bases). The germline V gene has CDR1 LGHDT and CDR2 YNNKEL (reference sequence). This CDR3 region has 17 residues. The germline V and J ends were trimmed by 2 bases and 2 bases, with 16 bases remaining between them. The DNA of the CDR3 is TGTGCCAGCAGCCAACCCACAGGAAGAGCAACTGGAAACACCATATATTTT. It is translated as CASSQPTGRATGNTIYF.

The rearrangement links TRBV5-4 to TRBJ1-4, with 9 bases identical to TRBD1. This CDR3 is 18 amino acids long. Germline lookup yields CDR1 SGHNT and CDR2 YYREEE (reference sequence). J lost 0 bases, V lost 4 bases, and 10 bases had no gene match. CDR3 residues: CASSPNPGQGTTNEKLFF. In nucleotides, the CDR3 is TGTGCCAGCAGCCCAAATCCGGGACAGGGAACAACTAATGAAAAACTGTTTTTT.

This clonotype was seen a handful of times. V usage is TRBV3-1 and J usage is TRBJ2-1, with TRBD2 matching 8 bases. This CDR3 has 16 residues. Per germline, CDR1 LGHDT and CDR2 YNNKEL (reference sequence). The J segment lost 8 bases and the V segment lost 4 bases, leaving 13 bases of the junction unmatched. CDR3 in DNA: TGTGCCAGCAGCCTGCGGACTAGCAGGAGGACTGATGAGCAGTTCTTC. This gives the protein CASSLRTSRRTDEQFF.

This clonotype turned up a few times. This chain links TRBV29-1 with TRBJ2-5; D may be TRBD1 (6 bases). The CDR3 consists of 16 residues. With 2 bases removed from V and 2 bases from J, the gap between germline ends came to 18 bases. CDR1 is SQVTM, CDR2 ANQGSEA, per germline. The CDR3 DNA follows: TGCAGCGTTGAACCCCTCCAGCACAGGGATCAAGAGACCCAGTACTTC. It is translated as CSVEPLQHRDQETQYF.